A selection of T cell receptor beta chains follows, all from one sample in a study of chemoradiotherapy in HPV16-positive cancers. Assay: immunoSEQ multiplex PCR; the TCRdb copy retains only in-frame clones and omits some. Of tens of thousands of clones in the sample, nearly 95% were seen once. Sequencing used blood, obtained from a patient who underwent chemoradiotherapy. The receptors shown here come from a human donor with HPV-associated anogenital cancer. Both conserved end residues are trimmed from each CDR3. D genes are given only for firm matches. Where a row states a size, it is once, few, many or the class of an expanded clone; other rows omit it.

d_call,j_call,v_call,clone_size,cdr3_aa
TRBD1,TRBJ1-4,TRBV19,-,ASSDRGRVSNEKLF
TRBD2,TRBJ2-7,TRBV18,-,ASSPTLTSGGGYEQY
-,TRBJ1-4,TRBV10-3,-,AISRGAAANEKLF
-,TRBJ2-5,TRBV5-4,-,ASSPGTETQY
TRBD1,TRBJ1-1,TRBV7-9,-,ASSSDRDRPLAF
TRBD2,TRBJ2-5,TRBV5-6,-,ASSFRTWRGGLETQY
-,TRBJ2-7,TRBV7-2,-,ASSLPVDEQY
TRBD2,TRBJ2-7,TRBV6-5,-,ASSYQLAGGYEQY
-,TRBJ2-2,TRBV5-4,-,ASSWMGARHTGELF
-,TRBJ2-3,TRBV4-1,-,ASRVTEPGDTQY
TRBD1,TRBJ2-3,TRBV7-9,-,ASSKQTGPDTQY
-,TRBJ2-7,TRBV28,once,ASSLLTPTSGSH
-,TRBJ1-1,TRBV5-1,-,ASSPQPPMNTEAF
TRBD2,TRBJ2-5,TRBV5-1,-,ASRSGTSGVETQY
TRBD1,TRBJ2-5,TRBV18,once,ASSPGTGREETQY
-,TRBJ2-7,TRBV10-3,-,AISERGEGGSYEQY
-,TRBJ1-5,TRBV19,-,ATRLSGSGQPQH
-,TRBJ2-7,TRBV6-6,-,ASSSGSGLYEQY
-,TRBJ2-7,TRBV9,-,ASSAPTAGEQY
-,TRBJ1-1,TRBV29-1,-,SVTDGNTEAF
TRBD1,TRBJ2-3,TRBV7-2,-,ASSDRDRGLITDTQY
-,TRBJ2-7,TRBV10-3,-,AISAKSYEQY
-,TRBJ1-3,TRBV14,once,ASRRVGGSSGNTIY
-,TRBJ2-7,TRBV11-1,-,ASSLERGPSYEQY
-,TRBJ2-7,TRBV6-5,-,ASSYRAGSSYEQY
-,TRBJ2-7,TRBV7-8,-,ASSFDQREQY
TRBD2,TRBJ2-5,TRBV9,-,ASSVGLGEGEETQY
-,TRBJ2-3,TRBV19,-,ASSIVTRRGSTDTQY
TRBD2,TRBJ2-5,TRBV7-2,-,ATGAGIKETQY
-,TRBJ1-1,TRBV5-1,-,ASSLDRANTEAF
-,TRBJ2-1,TRBV7-2,-,ASSPGWGNEQF
TRBD1,TRBJ1-2,TRBV5-4,-,ATTSYRGYGYT
-,TRBJ2-5,TRBV18,-,ASSPQRAPQETQY
TRBD1,TRBJ2-1,TRBV18,-,ASSHLTGGSYNEQF
TRBD1,TRBJ2-3,TRBV7-2,-,ASSLMRTGGTDTQY
-,TRBJ2-1,TRBV19,-,ASSMNPRGYNEQF
-,TRBJ2-1,TRBV7-8,-,ASSLMVSSYNEQF
TRBD2,TRBJ2-1,TRBV7-6,-,ASSPGLAGDNEQF
TRBD2,TRBJ2-7,TRBV6-1,-,ASSDGTSGGGLLEQY
-,TRBJ2-7,TRBV27,-,ASSLGASYEQY
TRBD1,TRBJ1-1,TRBV10-3,-,AISESTGRATEAF
-,TRBJ1-1,TRBV4-1,-,ASSHWTDHPEAF
TRBD1,TRBJ2-2,TRBV5-4,-,ASSLARTGHTGELF
TRBD1,TRBJ1-2,TRBV15,-,ATSRTGLPGYGYT
TRBD1,TRBJ1-6,TRBV2,once,ASKQGNSPLH
TRBD2,TRBJ2-1,TRBV4-3,-,ASSQDWAGGYEQF
-,TRBJ1-4,TRBV25-1,-,ASSVGGEEKLF
-,TRBJ1-6,TRBV7-9,-,ASSLTRGYNSPLH
TRBD1,TRBJ2-7,TRBV18,once,ASSRNRGREVNEQY
TRBD1,TRBJ1-1,TRBV19,-,ASRPLQGAGTEAF